The present T cell receptor beta chain was sequenced within a study of identical twins. Study-wide points: An excess of low generation probability was shown by twin-shared out-of-frame alpha sequences. Zero-insertion analyses were open to partial confounding by invariant MAIT and iNKT cells. The conclusions drew on cross-sectional statistical analysis instead of tracking the same donors.

On this clonotype: Its antigen remains unknown.

It was template switching that added a universal primer site, and there were unique molecular identifiers on the cDNA. TCRdb independently ran MiXCR on the 5' RACE reads; one entry per CDR3 protein. Of nearly 650,000 distinct CDR3 sequences listed, roughly 7.2% are singletons. The junction had 8 bases not matched to a gene; V was cut back by 1 base and J by 8 bases. The length of the CDR3 is 15 residues. The data were also submitted as part of a second study, on yellow fever vaccine responses in identical twins.

The receptor comes from a woman aged 18 to 35 in good health. The chain uses TRBV12-3 or TRBV12-4 and TRBJ2-1; the match to TRBD2 covers 7 bases. Material for sequencing was PBMCs. In nucleotides, the CDR3 is TGTGCCAGCAGTTTAGATATGAGACTAGCTTATGAGCAGTTCTTC. The encoded protein is CASSLDMRLAYEQFF.